The 14 T cell receptor beta chains in this list originate from one sample, sequenced in a study of T cells in Graves' hyperthyroidism and ophthalmopathy. RNA transcripts provided the source from which TCR beta CDR3 regions were amplified. The study used the HTBI primer set for a first-round RT-PCR of the TCR CDR3. TCRdb independently ran MiXCR on the multiplex PCR reads; one entry per CDR3 protein. Found here are hundreds of thousands of distinct CDR3 sequences, about 19% of them singletons; the top ten hold 16%. The sequenced material came from blood. These receptor sequences come from a woman in her forties or fifties with Graves' hyperthyroidism that later progressed to Graves' ophthalmopathy.

There are a few counts of this clonotype. One end of the junction does not line up with germline, which may come from a read error. This rearrangement joins TRBV7-9 to TRBJ2-2, with D possibly being TRBD1 or TRBD2 (5 bases each). The CDR3 spans 16 residues. The germline V gene has CDR1 SEHNR and CDR2 FQNEAQ (reference sequence). The CDR3 DNA reads TGTGCCAGCAGAGGGGACGGCCAAACTAACATCGGGGAGCTGTTTTTT. Translating gives CASRGDGQTNIGELFF.

This clonotype was seen at least ten times. Sequence at one end of the junction differs from germline and may be a read error. The CDR3 here is CASSLGGSENGQFF. CDR3 DNA: TGCGCCAGCAGCTTGGGCGGGAGCGAAAATGGGCAGTTCTTC. The chain links TRBV5-1 to TRBJ2-1; 7 bases agree with TRBD2. The CDR3 has 14 residues. Germline V gene lookup returns CDR1 SGHRS and CDR2 YFSETQ.

The gene calls are TRBV20-1 and TRBJ1-3, with TRBD1 identical over 7 bases. The junction had 16 bases not matched to a gene; V was cut back by 5 bases and J by 12 bases. The CDR3 is 14 amino acids. Germline V gene data show CDR1 as DFQATT and CDR2 as SNEGSKA (reference sequence). CDR3 DNA: TGCAGTGCTTATGCCCCACAGGGGAAAGGTGGCATATATTTT. Translated, it gives CSAYAPQGKGGIYF.

This clonotype was found many times. V is TRBV9 and J is TRBJ1-2; 10 bases fit TRBD1. V was pared by 2 bases and J by 7 bases, with 5 bases of the junction left unmatched. Germline values: CDR1 SGDLS, CDR2 YYNGEE. The CDR3 length is 14 residues. The DNA of the CDR3 is TGTGCCAGCAGCGTTGGGGACAGGGGTTCTGGCTACACCTTC. Protein: CASSVGDRGSGYTF. The complete variable domain, with remaining parts taken from reference TRBV9 and TRBJ1-2, reads DSGVTQTPKHLITATGQRVTLRCSPRSGDLSVYWYQQSLDQGLQFLIQYYNGEERAKGNILERFSAQQFPDLHSELNLSSLELGDSALYFCASSVGDRGSGYTFGSGTRLTVV.

The chain couples TRBV5-4 to TRBJ2-5; TRBD1 is a possible D gene (6 bases). The germline gives CDR1 SGHNT, CDR2 YYREEE (reference sequence). The CDR3 is 16 residues long. With 4 bases removed from V and 1 base from J, the gap between germline ends came to 17 bases. CDR3 protein: CASSPPQGARQETQYF. DNA for the CDR3: TGTGCCAGCAGCCCACCACAGGGAGCCCGCCAAGAGACCCAGTACTTC.

This clonotype has ten or more counts. CDR3 sequence reads: CASIINRGLYGYTF. In DNA form, the CDR3 reads TGTGCCAGCATTATTAACCGGGGCCTCTATGGCTACACCTTC. This chain uses TRBV2 with TRBJ1-2; a weak D match, TRBD1 (5 bases). The CDR3 is 14 residues long. The V and J ends lost 7 bases and 4 bases respectively, with 16 bases between them. Germline V lookup: CDR1 SNHLY, CDR2 FYNNEI.

The CDR3 is CASSSTGQIYNEQFF. The CDR3 bases are TGTGCCAGTAGTTCAACAGGACAGATATACAATGAGCAGTTCTTC. The rearrangement joins TRBV19 to TRBJ2-1; D might be TRBD1 (6 bases). V was clipped by 5 bases and J by 4 bases, with 15 bases between them. From germline, CDR1 is LNHDA and CDR2 SQIVND (reference sequence). The CDR3 has 15 residues.

This sequence joins TRBV7-6 and TRBJ1-1; no definite D call. CDR1 and CDR2 (germline): SGHVS, FNYEAQ. This CDR3 comprises 15 residues. Trimming cost V 1 base and J 4 bases, with 13 bases left between them. CDR3: CASSLVATRGTEAFF. CDR3 DNA: TGTGCCAGCAGCTTAGTTGCAACCCGGGGCACTGAAGCTTTCTTT.

The chain employs TRBV27 and TRBJ2-7, with TRBD1 matching over 9 bases. The CDR3 is made up of 16 amino acids. Germline assignment: CDR1 MNHEY and CDR2 SMNVEV (reference sequence). Trimming at V came to 6 bases and at J to 1 base, leaving 10 bases not matched to a gene. The CDR3 region is CASRPGQGLGSYEQYF. CDR3 coding DNA: TGTGCCAGCAGACCCGGACAGGGGTTGGGTTCCTACGAGCAGTACTTC.

This clonotype was observed a handful of times. V usage is TRBV18 and J usage is TRBJ2-6; TRBD1 might be the D (5 bases). This CDR3 has 17 residues. Germline CDR1 is KGHSH and CDR2 is LQKENI. Between the trimmed V and J ends, which lost 2 bases and 3 bases, there was a span of 14 bases. In DNA form, the CDR3 reads TGTGCCAGCTCACCAATCCCCAGGGTTGATGGGGCCAACGTCCTGACTTTC. Amino acid sequence: CASSPIPRVDGANVLTF.

This chain uses TRBV7-9 with TRBJ1-1; a possible D gene is TRBD1 (6 bases). This CDR3 region has 16 residues. In germline, CDR1 is SEHNR, CDR2 FQNEAQ (reference sequence). Trimming removed 0 bases from V and 6 bases from J, with 17 bases in between. In DNA, the CDR3 is TGTGCCAGCAGCTTAGCCGTCCGGGGGCCTGTCCCTGAAGCTTTCTTT. Translating it yields CASSLAVRGPVPEAFF.

In its sample, this clonotype was seen many times. The chain links TRBV11-2 to TRBJ1-2; the D gene is possibly TRBD1 (5 bases). Germline V CDR1 and CDR2: SGHAT, FQNNGV. The CDR3 length is 16 residues. V was trimmed by 1 base and J by 5 bases, leaving 17 bases between them. CDR3 coding DNA: TGTGCCAGCAGCTTAGGAGAGGGGCGCGAAAAGTATGGCTACACCTTC. It encodes CASSLGEGREKYGYTF.

This clonotype has ten or more counts. For the CDR3, the DNA is TGCAGTGCGGGCGGACAGGGGGGAGCTTTCTTT. Residues: CSAGGQGGAFF. The chain links TRBV20-1 to TRBJ1-1, with 10 bases identical to TRBD1. The CDR3 loop spans 11 amino acids. Germline trimming cut 6 bases from V and 10 bases from J; bases unmatched to any gene: 5. Germline-derived CDR1 and CDR2 are DFQATT and SNEGSKA (reference sequence).

The J gene is TRBJ2-2, the V gene TRBV20-1, with 7 bases identical to TRBD2. The CDR3 sequence is 15 residues long. Germline V lookup: CDR1 DFQATT, CDR2 SNEGSKA (reference sequence). Germline trimming cut 3 bases from V and 0 bases from J; bases unmatched to any gene: 4. CDR3 sequence (DNA): TGCAGTGCTAGTGGGCTAGCGGCGAACACCGGGGAGCTGTTTTTT. Protein sequence: CSASGLAANTGELFF.